These T cell receptor beta chains were read from a single sample in a study of chemoradiotherapy in HPV16-positive cancers. Sequencing used immunoSEQ multiplex PCR; TCRdb keeps in-frame clones, though not all of them. The sample has 9,000 to 15,000 clones; roughly 63% are singletons. This specimen was taken from a patient who underwent chemoradiotherapy. The receptor source for this set is a human donor with HPV-associated anogenital cancer. CDR3s include the opening cysteine and the closing phenylalanine or tryptophan. The order of the fields is CDR3 protein, CDR3 DNA, V gene, D gene, clone size, J gene. A D gene is named only where the DNA matches it firmly. Clone size appears in some rows only: once, few, many, or a class for an expanded clone.

CDR3: CASSLGQGGGYTF; DNA: TGTGCCAGCAGTTTGGGACAGGGTGGCGGCTACACCTTC; V: TRBV27; D: TRBD1; size: .; J: TRBJ1-2
CDR3: CASSLWTGRNSPLHF; DNA: TGTGCCAGCAGCCTCTGGACAGGGAGGAATTCACCCCTCCACTTT; V: TRBV5-6; D: TRBD1; size: .; J: TRBJ1-6
CDR3: CASSSLTGVDEKLFF; DNA: TGTGCCAGCAGTTCTCTCACAGGGGTGGATGAAAAACTGTTTTTT; V: TRBV28; D: TRBD1; size: .; J: TRBJ1-4
CDR3: CASSASSGGRYEQYF; DNA: TGTGCCAGCAGCGCCTCTAGCGGGGGCCGCTACGAGCAGTACTTC; V: TRBV13; D: TRBD2; size: .; J: TRBJ2-7
CDR3: CASSEAGPPSYEQYF; DNA: TGTGCCAGCAGTGAAGCAGGACCTCCCTCCTACGAGCAGTACTTC; V: TRBV2; D: .; size: medium-sized; J: TRBJ2-7
CDR3: CASLSALVAGELFF; DNA: TGTGCCAGCTTATCGGCTTTAGTAGCCGGGGAGCTGTTTTTT; V: TRBV28; D: .; size: .; J: TRBJ2-2
CDR3: CASSYDPGETQYF; DNA: TGTGCCAGCAGTTACGATCCGGGGGAGACCCAGTACTTC; V: TRBV2; D: .; size: few; J: TRBJ2-5
CDR3: CASSTGGDFRPQYF; DNA: TGTGCCAGCAGCACTGGTGGGGATTTCCGGCCGCAGTACTTC; V: TRBV28; D: .; size: .; J: TRBJ2-7
CDR3: CASSTHRTEAFF; DNA: TGTGCCAGCAGTACCCACAGGACTGAAGCTTTCTTT; V: TRBV6-1; D: .; size: .; J: TRBJ1-1
CDR3: CASAEDYNSPLHF; DNA: TGTGCCAGCGCGGAGGACTATAATTCACCCCTCCACTTT; V: TRBV7-3; D: .; size: .; J: TRBJ1-6
CDR3: CASRRQSSGTYNEQFF; DNA: TGTGCCAGCAGGCGACAATCAAGTGGTACCTACAATGAGCAGTTCTTC; V: TRBV2; D: .; size: .; J: TRBJ2-1
CDR3: CAIQGTGRGDTQYF; DNA: TGTGCCATCCAAGGGACAGGGAGGGGAGATACGCAGTATTTT; V: TRBV10-3; D: TRBD1; size: .; J: TRBJ2-3
CDR3: CASSLGSSGYEQYF; DNA: TGTGCCAGCAGCTTAGGCTCCTCGGGCTACGAGCAGTACTTC; V: TRBV7-6; D: .; size: few; J: TRBJ2-7
CDR3: CASSMEGNGYEQFF; DNA: TGTGCCAGTAGTATGGAAGGCAACGGATATGAGCAGTTCTTC; V: TRBV19; D: .; size: .; J: TRBJ2-1
CDR3: CASGLAQQGITGELFF; DNA: TGTGCTAGTGGTTTGGCCCAACAGGGTATCACCGGGGAGCTGTTTTTT; V: TRBV12-5; D: .; size: once; J: TRBJ2-2
CDR3: CATSPRTGNGYTF; DNA: TGTGCCACCAGCCCCCGGACAGGGAATGGCTACACCTTC; V: TRBV15; D: TRBD1; size: .; J: TRBJ1-2
CDR3: CASRRTTGGEGKLFF; DNA: TGTGCCAGCAGGAGAACGACAGGGGGCGAAGGAAAACTGTTTTTT; V: TRBV2; D: TRBD1; size: .; J: TRBJ1-4
CDR3: CAWSLRGSLYGYTF; DNA: TGTGCCTGGAGCTTAAGGGGCAGCCTCTATGGCTACACCTTC; V: TRBV30; D: .; size: .; J: TRBJ1-2
CDR3: CATSRAIMAEAFF; DNA: TGTGCCACCAGCAGAGCGATCATGGCTGAAGCTTTCTTT; V: TRBV15; D: .; size: .; J: TRBJ1-1
CDR3: CASSLGPGSGYGYTF; DNA: TGTGCCAGCAGCTTAGGACCGGGTTCGGGCTATGGCTACACCTTC; V: TRBV11-2; D: .; size: few; J: TRBJ1-2
CDR3: CASSLKGVGNTIYF; DNA: TGCGCCAGCAGCTTGAAGGGAGTGGGAAACACCATATATTTT; V: TRBV5-1; D: .; size: once; J: TRBJ1-3
CDR3: CASTSGGGLFF; DNA: TGTGCCAGCACGTCGGGTGGAGGACTGTTTTTT; V: TRBV2; D: .; size: .; J: TRBJ1-4
CDR3: CASSRGTSTDTQYF; DNA: TGTGCCAGCAGCCGGGGGACTAGCACAGATACGCAGTATTTT; V: TRBV9; D: .; size: .; J: TRBJ2-3
CDR3: CASSFSHSGNTIYF; DNA: TGTGCCAGCAGTTTCTCCCACTCTGGAAACACCATATATTTT; V: TRBV6-5; D: .; size: .; J: TRBJ1-3
CDR3: CASSEVFGTQYF; DNA: TGTGCCAGCAGTGAAGTTTTTGGTACGCAGTATTTT; V: TRBV6-1; D: .; size: .; J: TRBJ2-3
CDR3: CASSLFSGAIAFF; DNA: TGTGCCAGCAGTTTATTTTCGGGAGCCATAGCTTTCTTT; V: TRBV28; D: .; size: .; J: TRBJ1-1
CDR3: CASSLGGLWETQYF; DNA: TGTGCCAGCAGTTTGGGGGGGCTATGGGAGACCCAGTACTTC; V: TRBV28; D: .; size: .; J: TRBJ2-5
CDR3: CASSLLRRGDQPQHF; DNA: TGTGCCAGCAGCTTACTTCGGAGGGGGGATCAGCCCCAGCATTTT; V: TRBV7-8; D: .; size: .; J: TRBJ1-5
CDR3: CASSLYTSHEQYF; DNA: TGTGCCAGCAGTTTATACACGTCCCACGAGCAGTACTTC; V: TRBV27; D: .; size: .; J: TRBJ2-7
CDR3: CASSYEVWAGNTIYF; DNA: TGCGCCAGCAGCTACGAGGTCTGGGCTGGAAACACCATATATTTT; V: TRBV5-1; D: .; size: .; J: TRBJ1-3
CDR3: CASSQELAGGQETQYF; DNA: TGTGCCAGCAGCCAAGAGCTAGCGGGGGGGCAAGAGACCCAGTACTTC; V: TRBV4-2; D: TRBD2; size: .; J: TRBJ2-5
CDR3: CASSAQGSRANVLTF; DNA: TGTGCCAGCAGCGCACAGGGATCCAGGGCCAACGTCCTGACTTTC; V: TRBV9; D: .; size: .; J: TRBJ2-6
CDR3: CASSVGWEGSEQYF; DNA: TGTGCCAGCAGCGTAGGATGGGAGGGTTCGGAGCAGTACTTC; V: TRBV9; D: TRBD2; size: .; J: TRBJ2-7
CDR3: CASSFYPSGGEQYF; DNA: TGCGCCAGCAGCTTCTATCCTTCAGGGGGCGAGCAGTACTTC; V: TRBV5-1; D: TRBD1; size: .; J: TRBJ2-7
CDR3: CASSPMLGFEQYF; DNA: TGTGCCAGCAGTCCAATGCTGGGGTTCGAGCAGTACTTC; V: TRBV27; D: .; size: .; J: TRBJ2-7
CDR3: CASSLALQQETQYF; DNA: TGCGCCAGCAGCTTGGCACTCCAACAAGAGACCCAGTACTTC; V: TRBV5-1; D: .; size: .; J: TRBJ2-5
CDR3: CASISYWGNNEQFF; DNA: TGTGCCAGCATCAGTTATTGGGGTAACAATGAGCAGTTCTTC; V: TRBV7-3; D: .; size: few; J: TRBJ2-1
CDR3: CASSFSTAPGYTF; DNA: TGTGCCAGCAGCTTCTCGACGGCCCCTGGCTACACCTTC; V: TRBV7-9; D: .; size: .; J: TRBJ1-2
CDR3: CAWTSYEQYF; DNA: TGTGCCTGGACTAGCTACGAGCAGTACTTC; V: TRBV9; D: TRBD2; size: .; J: TRBJ2-7
CDR3: CAKSESGKTEAFF; DNA: TGTGCCAAAAGCGAGTCAGGGAAAACTGAAGCTTTCTTT; V: TRBV30; D: .; size: few; J: TRBJ1-1
CDR3: CASSLEDRVYGYTF; DNA: TGTGCCAGCAGTTTAGAGGACAGGGTCTATGGCTACACCTTC; V: TRBV28; D: TRBD1; size: .; J: TRBJ1-2
CDR3: CAWKQSNQPQHF; DNA: TGTGCCTGGAAGCAGTCCAATCAGCCCCAGCATTTT; V: TRBV30; D: .; size: .; J: TRBJ1-5
CDR3: CASSGGLAGTGELFF; DNA: TGTGCCAGCAGCGGCGGACTAGCGGGGACCGGGGAGCTGTTTTTT; V: TRBV7-3; D: TRBD2; size: .; J: TRBJ2-2
CDR3: CASSASPTAGSYGYTF; DNA: TGTGCCAGCAGCGCTTCCCCTACGGCAGGGTCCTATGGCTACACCTTC; V: TRBV9; D: .; size: .; J: TRBJ1-2
CDR3: CASSLGGLTFGYTF; DNA: TGCGCCAGCAGCTTGGGGGGATTAACATTCGGCTACACCTTC; V: TRBV5-1; D: .; size: few; J: TRBJ1-2
CDR3: CASSDGGADTQYF; DNA: TGTGCCAGCAGCGACGGGGGGGCGGATACGCAGTATTTT; V: TRBV9; D: TRBD2; size: few; J: TRBJ2-3
CDR3: CASSLQVYTEAFF; DNA: TGTGCCAGCAGCCTACAGGTGTACACTGAAGCTTTCTTT; V: TRBV6-5; D: .; size: .; J: TRBJ1-1
CDR3: CASSLLTATNEKLFF; DNA: TGTGCCAGCAGTTTGCTTACAGCAACTAATGAAAAACTGTTTTTT; V: TRBV2; D: .; size: .; J: TRBJ1-4
CDR3: CASSLEAVANTGELFF; DNA: TGCGCCAGCAGCTTGGAGGCCGTCGCGAACACCGGGGAGCTGTTTTTT; V: TRBV5-1; D: .; size: .; J: TRBJ2-2